This T cell receptor (beta chain) originates from a study of T cell responses to AZD1222 COVID-19 vaccine. Whole-study context: Second-dose schedules of about 4 or about 12 weeks were combined.

Findings of the study overall: Reports indicate that nearly half of spike-specific TCRs are directed at unmutated variant regions. Baseline testing showed seropositivity in only five to seven AZD1222 recipients.

The germline gives CDR1 SNHLY, CDR2 FYNNEI. This CDR3 is built from 13 residues. V was clipped by 1 base and J by 2 bases, with 5 bases between them. Using immunoSEQ multiplex PCR, the repertoire was profiled, and TCRdb retains in-frame clones only, with some absent. The repertoire holds around 250,000 clones, over 85% seen once, with roughly 0.51% in the top ten. About this clone itself: No antigen is known for it.

The sample was peripheral blood, taken on day 0 of AZD1222 vaccination. This TCR was recovered from an adult in good health. The rearrangement joins TRBV2 to TRBJ1-2; D is undetermined. CDR3 coding DNA: TGTGCCAGCAGTGAAGAACGAAACTATGGCTACACCTTC. Translating it yields CASSEERNYGYTF.